What follows are 2 T cell receptor beta chains derived from one specimen sequenced in a study of T-cell reconstitution after alpha-beta-depleted transplantation in children. TCRbeta library preparation incorporated unique molecular identifiers. MiXCR, run by TCRdb on the PCR reads, gives a single entry per CDR3 protein. The top ten hold less than 45% of the sample, which has about 19,000 distinct CDR3 sequences, 10% to 15% seen once. The material was PBMCs, mostly from graft donor cells, obtained 60 days after TCRalphabeta/CD19-depleted stem cell transplant. The receptor set was obtained from a female patient aged 2-10 years who had a stem cell transplant for congenital amegakaryocytic thrombocytopenia, so the T cells may come from the graft donor.

This clonotype was seen many times. This chain uses TRBV29-1 with TRBJ2-3; D is uncertain. CDR1 and CDR2 (germline): SQVTM, ANQGSEA. This CDR3 spans 10 amino acids. The ends were cut back, 4 bases at V and 4 bases at J, with 3 bases in the middle. CDR3: CSVGADTQYF. Written as DNA, the CDR3 is TGCAGCGTTGGCGCAGATACGCAGTATTTT.

This clonotype was counted only a few times. The chain uses TRBV3-1 and TRBJ2-1; 7 bases match TRBD2. Germline CDR1 is LGHDT and CDR2 is YNNKEL (reference sequence). Trimming cost V 4 bases and J 4 bases; bases outside gene matches: 10. The CDR3 has 16 amino acids. CDR3: CASSPDIGEGYNEQFF. The CDR3, as DNA: TGTGCCAGCAGCCCTGACATCGGGGAGGGTTACAATGAGCAGTTCTTC.